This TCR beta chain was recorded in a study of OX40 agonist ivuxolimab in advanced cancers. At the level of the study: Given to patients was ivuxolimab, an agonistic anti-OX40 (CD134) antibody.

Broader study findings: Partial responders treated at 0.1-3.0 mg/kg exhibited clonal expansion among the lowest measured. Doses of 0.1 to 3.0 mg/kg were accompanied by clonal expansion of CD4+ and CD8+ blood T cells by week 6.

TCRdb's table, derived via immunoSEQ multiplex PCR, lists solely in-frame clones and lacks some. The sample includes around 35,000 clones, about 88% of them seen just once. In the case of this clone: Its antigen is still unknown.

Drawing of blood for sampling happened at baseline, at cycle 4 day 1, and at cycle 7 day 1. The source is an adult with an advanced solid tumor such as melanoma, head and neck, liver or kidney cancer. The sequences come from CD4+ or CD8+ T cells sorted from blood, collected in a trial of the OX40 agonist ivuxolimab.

The CDR3 here is CASSLGHRDPNTGELFF. CDR3 DNA sequence: TGCGCCAGCAGCTTGGGCCACAGAGACCCGAACACCGGGGAGCTGTTTTTT. The chain couples TRBV5-1 to TRBJ2-2; D is unclear. Looked up from germline, CDR1 is SGHRS and CDR2 is YFSETQ. CDR3 length: 17 amino acids. The ends were cut back, 0 bases at V and 0 bases at J, with 12 bases in the middle.